Each of the 32 T cell receptor beta chains below was sequenced from the same sample in a study of cytomegalovirus exposure and HLA in healthy donors. Repertoires were generated with immunoSEQ multiplex PCR, while TCRdb's copy carries only in-frame clones and drops some. The data contain some 140,000 clones, 84% of them singletons. Specimen: PBMCs. These receptors were taken from a young woman in good health and CMV-seronegative.

The chain joins TRBV9 to TRBJ2-5; D gene uncertain. CDR1 and CDR2 from the germline V gene are SGDLS and YYNGEE. The germline V and J ends were trimmed by 5 bases and 5 bases, with 13 bases remaining between them. The CDR3 covers 13 residues. The CDR3 region is CASSPRQAETQYF. The DNA for the CDR3 is TGTGCCAGCAGTCCCCGGCAGGCGGAGACCCAGTACTTC.

This chain uses TRBV7-2 with TRBJ1-2, with D possibly being TRBD1 (6 bases). This CDR3 has 16 amino acids. CDR1 is SGHTA and CDR2 is FQGNSA in the germline V gene. Trimming stripped 3 bases from V and 4 bases from J, with 18 bases between. In DNA form, the CDR3 reads TGTGCCAGCAGCTTCCCCGGGACACGGACCATCTATGGCTACACCTTC. Protein: CASSFPGTRTIYGYTF.

This clone was seen once. The genes are TRBV5-4 and TRBJ2-5, with 7 bases aligning to TRBD1. The length of the CDR3 is 14 residues. Germline assignment: CDR1 SGHNT and CDR2 YYREEE (reference sequence). V dropped 4 bases and J dropped 3; count of bases not matched to a gene: 6. DNA for the CDR3: TGTGCCAGCAGCCGAGACACAGGGGAAGAGACCCAGTACTTC. Its translation is CASSRDTGEETQYF.

This chain connects TRBV9 to TRBJ2-1; 8 bases are a match to TRBD1. Germline-derived CDR1 and CDR2 are SGDLS and YYNGEE. This CDR3 has 16 amino acids. Trimming took 4 bases from V and 7 from J; bases not matched to a gene: 13. CDR3 DNA: TGTGCCAGCAGCCCTCCGATGACAGGGGTAGTTAATGAGCAGTTCTTC. Its translation is CASSPPMTGVVNEQFF.

The chain employs TRBV29-1 and TRBJ1-6; D might be TRBD1 (5 bases). V was pared by 5 bases and J by 7 bases, with 12 bases between. The CDR3 contains 13 residues. Germline V lookup: CDR1 SQVTM, CDR2 ANQGSEA. The CDR3 spells CSVQWRDNSPLHF. In DNA, the CDR3 is TGCAGCGTTCAATGGAGGGACAATTCACCCCTCCACTTT. The full variable domain, with the rest looked up from reference TRBV29-1 and TRBJ1-6, is SAVISQKPSRDICQRGTSLTIQCQVDSQVTMMFWYRQQPGQSLTLIATANQGSEATYESGFVIDKFPISRPNLTFSTLTVSNMSPEDSSIYLCSVQWRDNSPLHFGNGTRLTVT.

The chain has TRBV18 and TRBJ1-5; 7 positions agree with TRBD1. The junction had 6 bases not matched to a gene; V was cut back by 5 bases and J by 5 bases. CDR3 length equals 14 residues. CDR1 and CDR2 from the germline V gene are KGHSH and LQKENI. The CDR3 DNA sequence: TGTGCCAGCTCAGAACAGGGGATGGATCAGCCCCAGCATTTT. Translated, it gives CASSEQGMDQPQHF. Full variable domain (outside the CDR3, taken from reference TRBV18 and TRBJ1-5): NAGVMQNPRHLVRRRGQEARLRCSPMKGHSHVYWYRQLPEEGLKFMVYLQKENIIDESGMPKERFSAEFPKEGPSILRIQQVVRGDSAAYFCASSEQGMDQPQHFGDGTRLSIL.

V is TRBV4-3 and J is TRBJ2-2; D possibly corresponds to TRBD1 (6 bases). The V end was cut by 1 base, the J end by 5 bases, with 17 bases between. In germline, CDR1 is LGHNA, CDR2 YSLEER. This CDR3 spans 17 amino acids. The CDR3 is CASSQGIQGVYTGELFF. The CDR3 DNA reads TGCGCCAGCAGCCAAGGTATACAGGGAGTGTATACCGGGGAGCTGTTTTTT.

The rearrangement joins TRBV5-1 to TRBJ2-5; 9 bases match TRBD1. The CDR3 covers 15 residues. With V trimmed by 4 bases and J by 4 bases, 8 bases remained unmatched. Germline lookup yields CDR1 SGHRS and CDR2 YFSETQ. The CDR3 loop reads CASSIQGAEGETQYF. DNA for the CDR3: TGCGCCAGCAGCATACAGGGGGCAGAAGGAGAGACCCAGTACTTC.

The chain uses TRBV5-6 and TRBJ1-1, with D maybe TRBD1 (5 bases). This CDR3 spans 16 amino acids. Trimming pared 0 bases from V and 0 bases from J, leaving 12 bases between. Per the germline V gene, CDR1 is SGHDT and CDR2 is YYEEEE. In DNA form, the CDR3 reads TGTGCCAGCAGCTTGGATGGGGGGGGTCTGAACACTGAAGCTTTCTTT. Amino acid sequence: CASSLDGGGLNTEAFF.

The CDR3 protein is CASSPALPQTDTQYF. For the CDR3, the DNA is TGTGCCAGCAGCCCCGCCCTCCCCCAGACAGATACGCAGTATTTT. The chain carries TRBV4-2 and TRBJ2-3; D unresolved. CDR3 length: 15 amino acids. Germline lookup yields CDR1 LGHNA and CDR2 YNFKEQ. V was shortened by 4 bases and J by 3 bases, with 14 bases between the two germline ends.

The chain joins TRBV6-5 to TRBJ2-1; TRBD2 agrees at 11 bases. Germline V lookup: CDR1 MNHEY, CDR2 SVGAGI. Trimming removed 5 bases from V and 6 bases from J; junction bases left unmatched: 3. This CDR3 is 14 amino acids long. The CDR3 sequence: CASSTSGGPNEQFF. The CDR3 DNA follows: TGTGCCAGCAGTACTAGCGGGGGACCCAATGAGCAGTTCTTC.

This clone has more than one count but fewer than ten. The chain is built from TRBV2 and TRBJ1-2; 11 bases match TRBD1. This CDR3 contains 15 residues. V lost 6 bases to trimming and J lost 8 bases; unmatched junction nucleotides: 11. Germline CDR1 SNHLY, CDR2 FYNNEI. The CDR3 protein is CASRGQGEAWRGYTF. The DNA of the CDR3 is TGTGCCAGCAGGGGACAGGGGGAGGCCTGGCGAGGCTACACCTTC.

The rearrangement links TRBV6-1 to TRBJ1-5; 8 bases agree with TRBD1. V trimming: 7 bases; J trimming: 7 bases; junction bases outside the gene matches: 9. Germline V gives CDR1 MNHNS, CDR2 SASEGT. The CDR3 spans 14 residues. In nucleotides, the CDR3 is TGTGCCAGCACTCCGGACAGGGCTGGCCAGCCCCAGCATTTT. Translation: CASTPDRAGQPQHF.

This clone was recorded once. This chain uses TRBV5-1 with TRBJ2-3; 8 nucleotides align to TRBD2. V trimming: 0 bases; J trimming: 6 bases; junction bases outside the gene matches: 9. Germline lookup yields CDR1 SGHRS and CDR2 YFSETQ. The CDR3 has 16 amino acids. The CDR3 protein is CASSLGRGGNVDTQYF. The CDR3, as DNA: TGCGCCAGCAGCTTGGGACGGGGGGGCAATGTGGATACGCAGTATTTT.

The chain employs TRBV10-2 and TRBJ2-7; 9 bases map to TRBD1. The CDR3 loop spans 13 amino acids. V was clipped by 6 bases and J by 5 bases; unmatched bases: 5. The V gene's germline CDR1 is WSHSY and CDR2 SAAADI. As DNA, the CDR3 is TGCGCCAGCAGAGGACAGGGGTCCCACGAGCAGTACTTC. It is translated as CASRGQGSHEQYF.

J is TRBJ1-2 and V is TRBV9; 9 bases are shared with TRBD1. Germline V gives CDR1 SGDLS, CDR2 YYNGEE. The V and J ends lost 2 bases and 3 bases, in that order; junction bases with no gene match: 2. There are 14 residues in the CDR3. In DNA, the CDR3 is TGTGCCAGCAGCGTGACAGGGGGTGACTATGGCTACACCTTC. Translated: CASSVTGGDYGYTF.

The CDR3 region has the DNA TGTGCCAGCAGTTTGCGGACAGCTTATAATTCACCCCTCCACTTT. It encodes CASSLRTAYNSPLHF. The rearrangement links TRBV2 to TRBJ1-6, with D tentatively TRBD1 (6 bases). Germline values: CDR1 SNHLY, CDR2 FYNNEI. V was shortened by 5 bases and J by 4 bases, with 12 bases between the two germline ends. CDR3 length: 15 residues. The full variable domain, in which reference TRBV2 and TRBJ1-6 provide the parts outside the CDR3, is EPEVTQTPSHQVTQMGQEVILRCVPISNHLYFYWYRQILGQKVEFLVSFYNNEISEKSEIFDDQFSVERPDGSNFTLKIRSTKLEDSAMYFCASSLRTAYNSPLHFGNGTRLTVT.

This rearrangement joins TRBV5-4 to TRBJ1-2; possible D gene TRBD1, 5 bases. V lost 4 bases and J 1 base, leaving 17 bases between the germline ends. This CDR3 is 16 amino acids long. Germline V lookup: CDR1 SGHNT, CDR2 YYREEE (reference sequence). DNA of the CDR3: TGTGCCAGCAGCCCCGGGGGACGGAAAAATAACTATGGCTACACCTTC. This sequence encodes CASSPGGRKNNYGYTF.

Only one count was recorded for this clone. The chain is built from TRBV11-2 and TRBJ2-3, with a weak D call TRBD1 (6 bases). The ends were cut back, 0 bases at V and 14 bases at J, with 12 bases in the middle. The CDR3 covers 12 residues. Germline-derived CDR1 and CDR2 are SGHAT and FQNNGV. The chain's CDR3 is CASSLDRTERYF. The CDR3 coding sequence is TGTGCCAGCAGCTTAGATAGGACAGAGCGGTATTTT. The full variable domain, completed using reference TRBV11-2 and TRBJ2-3, is EAGVAQSPRYKIIEKRQSVAFWCNPISGHATLYWYQQILGQGPKLLIQFQNNGVVDDSQLPKDRFSAERLKGVDSTLKIQPAKLEDSAVYLCASSLDRTERYFGPGTRLTVL.

J is TRBJ1-2 and V is TRBV6-6; D gene unclear. The CDR3 sequence is 13 residues long. The germline gives CDR1 MNHNY, CDR2 SVGAGI (reference sequence). V was trimmed by 0 bases and J by 6 bases, leaving 8 bases between them. The CDR3 sequence: CASSYSGLDGYTF. CDR3 in DNA: TGTGCCAGCAGTTACTCCGGACTGGATGGCTACACCTTC.

The chain is built from TRBV9 and TRBJ2-1; 8 bases match TRBD2. The CDR3 loop spans 15 amino acids. Germline V lookup: CDR1 SGDLS, CDR2 YYNGEE. V gave up 0 bases and J gave up 5 bases; unmatched junction bases: 4. DNA of the CDR3: TGTGCCAGCAGCGTAGGGGGTAGCGGGAACAATGAGCAGTTCTTC. Protein product: CASSVGGSGNNEQFF.

The chain couples TRBV11-2 to TRBJ2-2, with unresolved D. Germline V gene lookup returns CDR1 SGHAT and CDR2 FQNNGV. Trimming removed 5 bases at V and 8 bases at J, with 18 bases between. The CDR3 is 15 amino acids. The chain's CDR3 is CASSPSWLNGGELFF. In DNA form, the CDR3 reads TGTGCCAGCAGCCCATCCTGGCTCAACGGGGGGGAGCTGTTTTTT.

A few counts support this clone. This rearrangement joins TRBV19 to TRBJ1-2; weak D call: TRBD1 (6 bases). The CDR3 sequence is 14 residues long. Germline-derived CDR1 and CDR2 are LNHDA and SQIVND (reference sequence). V lost 6 bases, J lost 1 base, and 12 bases lay in between. The CDR3 DNA reads as TGTGCCAGTAGGCGGACAGAACTTAACTATGGCTACACCTTC. Amino acids: CASRRTELNYGYTF.

The rearrangement links TRBV9 to TRBJ2-5; TRBD1 is a possible D gene (5 bases). The CDR3 sequence is 15 residues long. Germline CDR1 and CDR2: SGDLS and YYNGEE. The V and J ends lost 0 bases and 5 bases respectively, with 14 bases between them. The CDR3: CASSVGQGFLETQYF. The CDR3 DNA sequence: TGTGCCAGCAGCGTAGGGCAGGGTTTTCTGGAGACCCAGTACTTC.

This clone occurred a few times. The chain joins TRBV6-1 to TRBJ2-5, with D uncertain. This CDR3 spans 14 amino acids. CDR1 is MNHNS and CDR2 is SASEGT in the germline V gene. Trimming took off 3 bases at V and 4 bases at J, with 12 bases between the two ends. In DNA, the CDR3 is TGTGCCAGCAGTGATCACTTGGTACCAGAGACCCAGTACTTC. This gives the protein CASSDHLVPETQYF.

This chain connects TRBV4-3 to TRBJ2-3; D unresolved. The germline V and J ends were trimmed by 4 bases and 6 bases, with 11 bases remaining between them. Germline V lookup: CDR1 LGHNA, CDR2 YSLEER. The CDR3 extends over 13 amino acids. The CDR3: CASSPRVTDTQYF. In nucleotides, the CDR3 is TGCGCCAGCAGCCCACGGGTCACGGATACGCAGTATTTT.

The genes are TRBV2 and TRBJ2-7, with a weak D call TRBD1 (6 bases). Germline-derived CDR1 and CDR2 are SNHLY and FYNNEI. This CDR3 spans 15 amino acids. Trimming removed 7 bases at V and 0 bases at J, with 16 bases between. CDR3 coding DNA: TGTGCCAGCAATGTCAACCAGGGGCACTCCTACGAGCAGTACTTC. Encoded protein: CASNVNQGHSYEQYF.

The J gene is TRBJ2-7, the V gene TRBV10-3; the D gene is possibly TRBD1 (5 bases). The germline V gene encodes CDR1 ENHRY and CDR2 SYGVKD. Trimming took 0 bases from V and 0 from J, leaving 9 bases between them. There are 15 residues in the CDR3. The CDR3 DNA reads as TGTGCCATCAGTGAGTCGCAGGGTGGCTCCTACGAGCAGTACTTC. This sequence encodes CAISESQGGSYEQYF.

The chain has TRBV5-6 and TRBJ2-1; 8 nucleotides line up with TRBD2. The length of the CDR3 is 15 residues. Per germline, CDR1 SGHDT and CDR2 YYEEEE. The junction had 9 bases not matched to a gene; V was cut back by 2 bases and J by 8 bases. This CDR3 reads CASSLPPGGGDEQFF. The CDR3 bases are TGTGCCAGCAGCTTACCGCCGGGGGGGGGCGATGAGCAGTTCTTC. The variable domain in full, with the rest retrieved from reference TRBV5-6 and TRBJ2-1, is DAGVTQSPTHLIKTRGQQVTLRCSPKSGHDTVSWYQQALGQGPQFIFQYYEEEERQRGNFPDRFSGHQFPNYSSELNVNALLLGDSALYLCASSLPPGGGDEQFFGPGTRLTVL.

The gene calls are TRBV6-6 and TRBJ1-3; 8 positions agree with TRBD1. The germline V gene encodes CDR1 MNHNY and CDR2 SVGAGI (reference sequence). The CDR3 has 16 amino acids. V shed 4 bases and J 4 bases; nucleotides not matched to a gene: 9. CDR3 protein: CASSSTAGGAGNTIYF. Written as DNA, the CDR3 is TGTGCCAGCAGTTCCACAGCAGGGGGCGCGGGAAACACCATATATTTT.

The gene calls are TRBV19 and TRBJ2-5; possible D gene TRBD1, 6 bases. The CDR3 is 14 amino acids. Germline V gives CDR1 LNHDA, CDR2 SQIVND (reference sequence). Trimming took off 4 bases at V and 1 base at J, with 10 bases between the two ends. For the CDR3, the DNA is TGTGCCAGTAGTACCGGACAGTTCCAAGAGACCCAGTACTTC. This translates into CASSTGQFQETQYF.

V and J are TRBV2 and TRBJ2-2, with 8 bases matching TRBD1. The CDR3 has 13 residues. Germline V CDR1 and CDR2: SNHLY, FYNNEI. V gave up 8 bases and J gave up 3 bases; unmatched junction bases: 2. CDR3 DNA sequence: TGTGCCAGCGGGACAGGCCACACCGGGGAGCTGTTTTTT. This translates into CASGTGHTGELFF.